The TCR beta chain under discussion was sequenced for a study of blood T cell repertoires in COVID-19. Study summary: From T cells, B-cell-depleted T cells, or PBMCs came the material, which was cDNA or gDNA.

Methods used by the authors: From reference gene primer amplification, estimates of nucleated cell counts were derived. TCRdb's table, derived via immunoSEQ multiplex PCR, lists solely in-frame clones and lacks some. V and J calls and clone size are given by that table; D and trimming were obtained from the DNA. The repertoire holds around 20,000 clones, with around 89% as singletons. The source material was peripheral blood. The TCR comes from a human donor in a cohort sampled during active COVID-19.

Here the CDR3 reads CATRRAGFNTDTQYF. The DNA for the CDR3 is TGTGCCACCCGAAGGGCGGGCTTCAACACAGATACGCAGTATTTT. This chain joins TRBV2 and TRBJ2-3, with TRBD2 as a possible D gene (5 bases). V gave up 10 bases and J gave up 2 bases, with 19 bases separating them. Per the germline V gene, CDR1 is SNHLY and CDR2 is FYNNEI. This CDR3 comprises 15 residues.